The rows below give T cell receptor beta chains drawn from one sample of a study of Graves' ophthalmopathy and Graves' hyperthyroidism. TCRdb re-derived calls from the multiplex PCR reads in MiXCR, one entry per CDR3 protein. The data show hundreds of thousands of distinct CDR3 sequences, around 21% seen once. Material for sequencing was peripheral blood. These receptors all come from a woman aged 18-29 years with stable Graves' hyperthyroidism. The CDR3 runs from the conserved cysteine through the conserved F or W. A D gene is named only where the DNA matches it firmly. Size is omitted from some rows. Given values are once, few, many or a class for expanded clones.

V gene	J gene	clone size	D gene	CDR3 protein	CDR3 DNA
TRBV12-3/TRBV12-4	TRBJ2-7	few	TRBD1	CASSPSPGGVYEQYF	TGTGCCAGCAGCCCATCCCCAGGGGGTGTGTACGAGCAGTACTTC
TRBV7-8	TRBJ2-5	many	.	CASSFMRDPKETQYF	TGTGCCAGCAGCTTCATGCGGGACCCGAAAGAGACCCAGTACTTC
TRBV5-5	TRBJ2-2	.	.	CASSLATATSGELFF	TGTGCCAGCAGCTTGGCCACAGCCACATCCGGGGAGCTGTTTTTT
TRBV12-3/TRBV12-4	TRBJ2-5	.	.	CASRMGEETQYF	TGTGCCAGCAGGATGGGCGAAGAGACCCAGTACTTC
TRBV7-2	TRBJ2-5	many	TRBD2	CASSLQLAGQETQYF	TGTGCCAGCAGCTTACAGCTAGCGGGGCAAGAGACCCAGTACTTC
TRBV15	TRBJ2-7	.	.	CATSRDQTLGEQYF	TGTGCCACCAGCAGAGACCAGACTCTGGGGGAGCAGTACTTC
TRBV30	TRBJ2-3	many	TRBD2	CACQELAASTDTQYF	TGTGCCTGCCAGGAACTAGCGGCTAGCACAGATACGCAGTATTTT
TRBV11-1	TRBJ2-2	few	TRBD2	CASSRLAGGYTGELFF	TGTGCCAGCAGCCGACTAGCGGGAGGTTACACCGGGGAGCTGTTTTTT
TRBV2	TRBJ2-7	many	.	CASSDDRLYEQYF	TGTGCCAGCAGTGATGACAGACTCTACGAGCAGTACTTC
TRBV6-2/TRBV6-3	TRBJ2-7	.	TRBD2	CASSLVSGLSYEQYF	TGTGCCAGCAGTTTGGTTAGCGGGCTCTCCTACGAGCAGTACTTC
TRBV24-1	TRBJ2-2	many	.	CATSDYRTESTGELFF	TGTGCCACCAGTGATTATCGGACGGAGAGCACCGGGGAGCTGTTTTTT
TRBV2	TRBJ1-1	many	.	CASSADSEAFF	TGTGCCAGCAGTGCGGACAGTGAAGCTTTCTTT
TRBV7-8	TRBJ1-1	many	.	CASSPLGKGGTNTEAFF	TGTGCCAGCAGCCCCCTGGGAAAGGGCGGGACGAACACTGAAGCTTTCTTT
TRBV6-1	TRBJ2-5	many	TRBD2	CASSEELLAGKETQYF	TGTGCCAGCAGTGAAGAGCTACTAGCGGGAAAAGAGACCCAGTACTTC
TRBV6-2/TRBV6-3	TRBJ1-2	many	TRBD1	CASSYDPGQLDYGYTF	TGTGCCAGCAGTTACGACCCGGGACAGTTGGACTATGGCTACACCTTC
TRBV6-1	TRBJ2-5	many	TRBD2	CASSAGVFGGGQETQYF	TGTGCCAGCAGTGCGGGGGTTTTTGGCGGGGGCCAAGAGACCCAGTACTTC
TRBV13	TRBJ2-5	few	.	CASSLGLGTQYF	TGTGCCAGCAGCTTAGGCCTGGGGACCCAGTACTTC
TRBV19	TRBJ1-5	many	.	CASSRLANQPQHF	TGTGCCAGTAGTAGGCTGGCGAATCAGCCCCAGCATTTT
TRBV6-1	TRBJ1-5	.	TRBD1	CASRLDQGARNQPQHF	TGTGCCAGCAGACTAGATCAGGGGGCGCGGAATCAGCCCCAGCATTTT
TRBV20-1	TRBJ2-7	many	.	CSARDPRYISYEQYF	TGCAGTGCTAGAGATCCGCGGTACATTTCCTACGAGCAGTACTTC
TRBV10-3	TRBJ2-5	many	.	CAISPQGGSEAQYF	TGTGCCATCAGCCCCCAGGGTGGTTCTGAGGCCCAGTACTTC
TRBV6-1	TRBJ2-5	.	TRBD2	CASTPLAGGQETQYF	TGTGCCAGCACTCCACTAGCGGGGGGCCAAGAGACCCAGTACTTC
TRBV15	TRBJ2-7	many	.	CATSRDQVLLTTYEQYF	TGTGCCACCAGCAGAGATCAGGTCCTCTTAACGACCTACGAGCAGTACTTC
TRBV30	TRBJ1-1	many	.	CAWYRVDTEAFF	TGTGCCTGGTACAGGGTTGACACTGAAGCTTTCTTT
TRBV6-2/TRBV6-3	TRBJ2-4	.	.	CASSYVGSGKKIQYF	TGTGCCAGCAGTTACGTGGGGTCTGGCAAAAAGATTCAGTACTTC
TRBV29-1	TRBJ2-7	many	TRBD1	CSVGTGETYEQYF	TGCAGCGTTGGGACAGGGGAGACCTACGAGCAGTACTTC
TRBV20-1	TRBJ2-2	many	TRBD2	CSVGRGTGELFF	TGCAGCGTAGGGAGGGGAACCGGGGAGCTGTTTTTT
TRBV7-9	TRBJ1-1	few	.	CASSPAAGTEAFF	TGTGCCAGCAGCCCCGCGGCGGGCACTGAAGCTTTCTTT
TRBV11-1	TRBJ2-2	.	.	CASSPGQGTGELFF	TGTGCCAGCAGCCCCGGGCAGGGCACCGGGGAGCTGTTTTTT
TRBV12-3/TRBV12-4	TRBJ2-7	.	TRBD2	CASSPSRGGLAYEQYF	TGTGCCAGCTCCCCCTCGCGGGGGGGCTTAGCTTACGAGCAGTACTTC
TRBV2	TRBJ1-2	many	.	CASTRLRGDAHGYTF	TGTGCCAGCACGAGATTAAGGGGGGACGCTCACGGCTACACCTTC
TRBV7-9	TRBJ2-5	many	TRBD1	CASSPGQGKDETQYF	TGTGCCAGCAGCCCCGGACAGGGCAAAGACGAGACCCAGTACTTC
TRBV5-1	TRBJ2-7	many	.	CASSFTGIEQYF	TGCGCCAGCAGCTTTACAGGGATAGAGCAGTACTTC
TRBV30	TRBJ1-5	many	.	CAWSVFGELNQPQHF	TGTGCCTGGAGTGTATTTGGGGAGCTAAATCAGCCCCAGCATTTT
TRBV4-3	TRBJ2-3	.	TRBD2	CASSQGTSDTQYF	TGCGCCAGCAGCCAAGGGACTAGCGATACGCAGTATTTT
TRBV20-1	TRBJ1-2	.	.	CSARDGTTVASKSNGYTF	TGCAGTGCTAGAGATGGGACCACCGTTGCGAGCAAAAGCAATGGCTACACCTTC
TRBV4-3	TRBJ1-5	many	TRBD1	CASSQDGTGDRPQHF	TGCGCCAGCAGCCAAGATGGGACAGGGGATCGACCCCAGCATTTT
TRBV7-2	TRBJ1-2	many	.	CASSLRQRSGYTF	TGTGCCAGCAGTTTAAGACAGCGTAGCGGCTACACCTTC
TRBV6-7	TRBJ1-6	.	.	CASIHRDTGNSPLHF	TGTGCCAGCATCCACCGGGACACGGGTAATTCACCCCTCCACTTT
TRBV6-2/TRBV6-3	TRBJ2-7	few	.	CASSYDDHEQYF	TGTGCCAGCAGTTACGACGACCACGAGCAGTACTTC
TRBV10-3	TRBJ1-5	many	.	CAISEYANQPQHF	TGTGCCATCAGTGAGTACGCCAATCAGCCCCAGCATTTT
TRBV6-2/TRBV6-3	TRBJ2-2	many	TRBD2	CASSYFSGRALDTGELFF	TGTGCCAGCAGTTACTTTAGCGGGAGGGCCTTGGACACCGGGGAGCTGTTTTTT
TRBV12-3/TRBV12-4	TRBJ1-5	many	.	CASSLKQGGSNQPQHF	TGTGCCAGCAGTTTAAAGCAGGGCGGGAGCAATCAGCCCCAGCATTTT
TRBV6-4	TRBJ2-2	.	.	CASSDSDGNTGELFF	TGTGCCAGCAGTGACTCGGACGGTAACACCGGGGAGCTGTTTTTT
TRBV7-2	TRBJ2-5	.	.	CASSSDPETQYF	TGTGCCAGCAGCTCGGACCCTGAGACCCAGTACTTC
TRBV6-5	TRBJ2-5	many	TRBD1	CASRRQGAKTQYF	TGTGCCAGCAGACGACAGGGTGCGAAGACCCAGTACTTC
TRBV7-1	TRBJ2-7	many	.	CASSSLKKGTGPRTTSEQYF	TGTGCCAGCAGCTCCCTAAAAAAAGGCACAGGTCCCAGAACTACGAGCGAGCAGTACTTC
TRBV20-1	TRBJ2-7	many	.	CSAVSSYEQYF	TGCAGTGCAGTGAGCTCCTACGAGCAGTACTTC
TRBV5-1	TRBJ2-4	many	TRBD1	CASSSGTAENIQYF	TGCGCCAGCAGCTCCGGGACAGCAGAAAACATTCAGTACTTC